This T cell receptor beta chain was profiled in a study of blood T cells in healthy people across ages. Study observations and caveats: There were more naive CD4+ cells and higher diversity in long-lived donors than in aged donors. The lack of PBMC sorting stopped any conclusive naive versus antigen-experienced comparison.

Using a J-beta primer mix together with a sample-barcoded 5' primer, a second PCR was run for roughly 6 to 11 cycles. TCRdb redid the calling of the 5' RACE reads with MiXCR, one entry per CDR3 protein. The sample lists roughly 1.5 million distinct CDR3 sequences, approximately 43% seen once, with around 4% in the top ten. Only a few counts were recorded for this clonotype. Its antigen is undetermined. About 10 milliliters of peripheral blood were drawn from each donor. Sequencing was performed on blood. The source is a woman between 18 and 29 years old in good health.

CDR3 bases: TGTGCCATCAAAAGGGCTGGGGATCAGCCCCAGCATTTT. This codes for CAIKRAGDQPQHF. V is TRBV10-3 and J is TRBJ1-5; D gene uncertain. The V gene's germline CDR1 is ENHRY and CDR2 SYGVKD. V lost 7 bases and J 5 bases, leaving 12 bases between the germline ends. This CDR3 is 13 amino acids long.